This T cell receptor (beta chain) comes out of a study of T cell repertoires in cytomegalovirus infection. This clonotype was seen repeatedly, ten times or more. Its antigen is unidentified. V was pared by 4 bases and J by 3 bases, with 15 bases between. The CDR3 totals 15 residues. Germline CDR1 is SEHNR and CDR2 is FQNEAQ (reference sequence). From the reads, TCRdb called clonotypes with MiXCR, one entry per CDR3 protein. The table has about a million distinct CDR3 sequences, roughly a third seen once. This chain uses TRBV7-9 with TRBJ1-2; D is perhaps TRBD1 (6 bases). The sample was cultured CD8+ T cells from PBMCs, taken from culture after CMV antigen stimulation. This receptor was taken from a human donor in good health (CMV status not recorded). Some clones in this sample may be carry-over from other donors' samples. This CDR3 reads CASSSGSGVDYGYTF. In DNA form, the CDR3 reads TGTGCCAGCAGCTCCGGCTCAGGGGTAGACTATGGCTACACCTTC.